Presented here are 19 T cell receptor beta chains from one specimen sequenced in a study of blood T cell repertoires in COVID-19. Sequencing used immunoSEQ multiplex PCR; TCRdb keeps in-frame clones, though not all of them. There are around 100,000 clones in the sample; roughly 87% occur only once, and roughly 6% lies in the top ten. Sample: peripheral blood. These receptors all come from a human donor in a cohort sampled during active COVID-19.

V usage is TRBV27 and J usage is TRBJ2-7; 15 positions agree with TRBD2. J was trimmed by 2 bases and V by 5 bases; bases with no gene match: 4. The length of the CDR3 is 16 residues. CDR1 and CDR2 (germline): MNHEY, SMNVEV (reference sequence). The CDR3 protein is CASSGGLAGGAYEQYF. CDR3 coding DNA: TGTGCCAGCAGTGGGGGACTAGCGGGGGGCGCCTACGAGCAGTACTTC.

The chain recombines TRBV28 with TRBJ2-1; 9 nucleotides match TRBD2. V lost 4 bases to trimming and J lost 5 bases; unmatched junction nucleotides: 12. Germline CDR1 MDHEN, CDR2 SYDVKM. The CDR3 is 17 amino acids. In nucleotides, the CDR3 is TGTGCCAGCAGTTCGCTTTTCTCTAGCGGGGAGAACAATGAGCAGTTCTTC. Translated: CASSSLFSSGENNEQFF.

The V call is TRBV5-4, the J call TRBJ1-2; 8 bases are a match to TRBD1. Looked up from germline, CDR1 is SGHNT and CDR2 is YYREEE (reference sequence). The CDR3 has 14 residues. Trimming removed 4 bases from V and 4 bases from J; junction bases left unmatched: 6. The CDR3 reads CASSQTGASYGYTF. The DNA of the CDR3 is TGTGCCAGCAGCCAGACAGGGGCGAGCTATGGCTACACCTTC.

This chain uses TRBV7-9 with TRBJ2-7; D may be TRBD1 (6 bases). The germline V gene has CDR1 SEHNR and CDR2 FQNEAQ (reference sequence). The CDR3 runs to 15 residues. The germline V and J ends were trimmed by 2 bases and 2 bases, with 13 bases remaining between them. CDR3 in amino acids: CASSLRGRGTYEQYF. The CDR3 nucleotides are TGTGCCAGCAGCTTACGGGGCAGGGGCACCTACGAGCAGTACTTC.

The chain combines TRBV7-9 with TRBJ1-1; TRBD1 might be the D (6 bases). The CDR3 contains 14 residues. Germline assignment: CDR1 SEHNR and CDR2 FQNEAQ (reference sequence). The V and J ends lost 5 bases and 1 base respectively, with 11 bases between them. CDR3 amino acids: CASSNYRANTEAFF. DNA for the CDR3: TGTGCCAGCAGCAACTACAGGGCGAACACTGAAGCTTTCTTT.

The chain joins TRBV19 to TRBJ2-1, with D possibly matching TRBD2 (5 bases). The V end lost 2 bases, the J end lost 5 bases, and 13 bases lay between the germline ends. The germline CDR1 and CDR2 sequences are LNHDA and SQIVND (reference sequence). This CDR3 region has 15 residues. DNA for the CDR3: TGTGCCAGTAGTATATCCTCCGGGGTTCACAATGAGCAGTTCTTC. Residues: CASSISSGVHNEQFF.

V and J are TRBV4-1 and TRBJ1-1; D call uncertain. CDR1 and CDR2 (germline): MGHRA, YSYEKL. This CDR3 has 15 residues. The V and J ends lost 0 bases and 4 bases respectively, with 12 bases between them. CDR3 sequence: CASSQDPGSGTEAFF. Here the CDR3 DNA reads TGCGCCAGCAGCCAAGACCCCGGGTCTGGCACTGAAGCTTTCTTT.

The rearrangement uses TRBV3-1 (or the pseudogene TRBV3-2) and TRBJ1-2; tentatively, D is TRBD1 (5 bases). The CDR3 runs to 15 residues. The germline CDR1 and CDR2 sequences are LGHDT and YNNKEL (reference sequence). V was cut by 0 bases and J by 4 bases, with 12 bases left in between. The CDR3 is CASSQEPQGIYGYTF. CDR3 coding DNA: TGTGCCAGCAGCCAAGAACCGCAGGGAATCTATGGCTACACCTTC.

This rearrangement joins TRBV6-1 to TRBJ2-7; D may be TRBD2 (5 bases). CDR1 MNHNS and CDR2 SASEGT come from the germline V gene. Trimming took 1 base from V and 0 from J, leaving 10 bases between them. This CDR3 region has 15 residues. The CDR3 nucleotides read TGTGCCAGCAGTGAAGAACCCACTAGCTCCTACGAGCAGTACTTC. Translation: CASSEEPTSSYEQYF.

The CDR3, as DNA: TGTGCCACCAGCAGGGGTAAGGGACTGGTGGGCAATCAGCCCCAGCATTTT. Translating gives CATSRGKGLVGNQPQHF. The V gene is TRBV15, the J gene TRBJ1-5; tentatively, D is TRBD1 (5 bases). The V end lost 3 bases, the J end lost 2 bases, and 17 bases lay between the germline ends. Germline values: CDR1 LNHNV, CDR2 YYDKDF (reference sequence). The CDR3 length is 17 residues.

The chain joins TRBV11-2 to TRBJ2-2, with TRBD1 identical over 8 bases. From germline, CDR1 is SGHAT and CDR2 FQNNGV. Trimming took 5 bases from V and 1 from J; bases not matched to a gene: 9. The CDR3 is made up of 17 amino acids. CDR3 in DNA: TGTGCCAGCAGCCCACGCGGACAGGGACAGAACACCGGGGAGCTGTTTTTT. This codes for CASSPRGQGQNTGELFF.

The chain joins TRBV6-5 to TRBJ2-7, with 8 bases aligning to TRBD1. CDR1 MNHEY and CDR2 SVGAGI come from the germline V gene. V gave up 6 bases and J gave up 2 bases; unmatched junction bases: 6. The CDR3 is made up of 14 amino acids. The CDR3: CASRFGTGTYEQYF. The DNA for the CDR3 is TGTGCCAGCAGATTTGGGACAGGAACCTACGAGCAGTACTTC.

The chain is built from TRBV6-5 and TRBJ1-1, with 9 bases matching TRBD1. The CDR3 sequence is 12 residues long. Per germline, CDR1 MNHEY and CDR2 SVGAGI. V shed 4 bases, J shed 10 bases, and the junction held 4 bases outside the gene matches. CDR3 bases: TGTGCCAGCAGTTGGGACAGGGAGGTAGCTTTCTTT. It specifies CASSWDREVAFF.

The chain links TRBV28 to TRBJ1-1; 7 nucleotides match TRBD1. V lost 6 bases and J lost 6; bases outside the gene matches: 4. The germline gives CDR1 MDHEN, CDR2 SYDVKM. The CDR3 has 12 amino acids. The CDR3 region has the DNA TGTGCCAGCAGACTCGACAGGGCTGAAGCTTTCTTT. This translates into CASRLDRAEAFF.

V is TRBV9 and J is TRBJ2-3, with 7 nucleotides matching TRBD2. CDR1 is SGDLS, CDR2 YYNGEE, per germline. Trimming at V came to 2 bases and at J to 5 bases, leaving 8 bases not matched to a gene. The CDR3 extends over 15 amino acids. As DNA, the CDR3 is TGTGCCAGCAGCGTTTTGGCGGGAGTGATAGATACGCAGTATTTT. Its translation: CASSVLAGVIDTQYF.

CDR3 nucleotide sequence: TGTGCCAGCAGCTCACCACAGGGGGGGACGGACATTCAGTACTTC. This codes for CASSSPQGGTDIQYF. The chain couples TRBV7-9 to TRBJ2-4, with D tentatively TRBD1 (8 bases). CDR3 size: 15 residues. Germline CDR1 reads SEHNR; CDR2 reads FQNEAQ (reference sequence). V shed 4 bases and J shed 8 bases, with 18 bases lying between them.

This chain connects TRBV28 to TRBJ2-1; 7 bases map to TRBD1. Germline V CDR1 and CDR2: MDHEN, SYDVKM. The CDR3 loop spans 15 amino acids. With V trimmed by 0 bases and J by 7 bases, 6 bases remained unmatched. The CDR3 loop reads CASSLWRGRLNEQFF. The CDR3 DNA follows: TGTGCCAGCAGTTTATGGAGGGGGCGATTGAATGAGCAGTTCTTC.

This clone was counted a few times. The chain carries TRBV5-6 and TRBJ1-2; no firm D call. CDR3 length: 13 amino acids. With 3 bases removed from V and 3 bases from J, the gap between germline ends came to 9 bases. Germline CDR1 is SGHDT and CDR2 is YYEEEE. The CDR3 nucleotides read TGTGCCAGCAGCTCCTCCGGGTACTATGGCTACACCTTC. Residues: CASSSSGYYGYTF.

The gene calls are TRBV6-1 and TRBJ2-3; 10 positions match TRBD2. Looked up from germline, CDR1 is MNHNS and CDR2 is SASEGT. J gave up 1 base and V 6 bases, and 7 bases lay outside the gene matches. The CDR3 is 16 amino acids. The DNA of the CDR3 is TGTGCCAGCAGGGAACCCGGGACTAGCGGCACAGATACGCAGTATTTT. It codes for CASREPGTSGTDTQYF.